This record covers a single T cell receptor (beta chain). The target of this receptor is not known. No clone much larger than this one lies a single base away; base qualities are absent. Collaborating institutions collected whole blood in K2EDTA tubes following their own protocols. For TCRbeta analysis, collaborator samples were shipped as frozen whole blood, as isolated PBMCs, or as DNA extracted from either sample type. The CDR3 sequence holds 16 residues, the cysteine and phenylalanine included. The read is trimmed to its CDR3 DNA, 48 bases read in frame from base 1. The germline V gene (reference sequence) specifies SGHKS as CDR1 and YYEKEE as CDR2. The germline ends are 17 bases apart after V is trimmed by 0 bases and J by 5 bases. These data belong to a study of blood T cell repertoires in COVID-19 (dated by TCRdb to 2020 to 2022). About the investigation overall: Samples from collaborators originated in the United States, Italy and Spain and spanned both the acute and convalescent phases of COVID-19. The prospective study material was composed of cDNA or gDNA derived from T cells, B-cell-depleted T cells, or PBMCs. The dataset comprised deeply sampled blood TCRbeta repertoires from subjects exposed to, actively infected with, or recovered from COVID-19. A freely available public database, intended as a resource for researchers studying the immune response to SARS-CoV-2, is where the repertoires were released. Samples were obtained from the ongoing ImmuneRACE study (first 160 participants) and from some 1,300 subjects provided by 6 global collaborators. The sample metadata nearly always contained a de-identified subject ID, COVID-19 status, age in years and sex. Where available, HLA class I and class II types were taken from metadata supplied by the sample provider and were not determined by assay-based typing. Here is what the overall study found, with its caveats: Clinical and demographic metadata were provided uncurated, with the amount varying by source and participant.

The immunoSEQ Assay, a bias-controlled multiplex PCR, was used to amplify TCRbeta CDR3 regions from genomic DNA. The original pipeline was this. Nucleated cell counts per sample were estimated from amplification of reference gene primers within the assay. To quantify the absolute abundance of each unique TCRbeta CDR3 rearrangement, sequence reads were collapsed and filtered. For each sample, productive Simpson clonality was calculated by taking the square root of Simpson's diversity index across productive rearrangements. TCRdb holds this immuneACCESS table with in-frame rearrangements only. Some clones are missing; in checked studies, unresolved V genes explain under half, and the rest has no known cause. The D gene and trimming were derived from the DNA, and the V and J assignments and clone size from that table. Present in this sample are about 180,000 clones, about 84% of which were seen just once. The biggest ten clones account for approximately 7.3% of the sample.

This clonotype was sampled from a human donor in a cohort sampled during active COVID-19. Sample: peripheral blood. The chain links TRBV5-5 with TRBJ2-5; TRBD2 might be the D gene, on 7 matching bases. The base sequence is TGTGCCAGCAGCTTGGAGGCGTGGGGGGGGCGGGAGACCCAGTACTTC. Its translation is CASSLEAWGGRETQYF.